The 31 T cell receptor beta chains reported below all come from one sample, sequenced in a study of cytomegalovirus exposure and HLA in healthy donors. Data came from immunoSEQ multiplex PCR; TCRdb stores just in-frame clones and leaves some out. The table has some 140,000 clones, about 80% seen once; the top ten hold roughly 30%. The material sequenced was PBMCs. Receptors originate from a man under 40 in good health and CMV-seropositive.

This chain joins TRBV5-1 and TRBJ1-1, with D uncertain. CDR3 length: 12 amino acids. V was trimmed by 4 bases and J by 4 bases, leaving 8 bases between them. The germline CDR1 and CDR2 sequences are SGHRS and YFSETQ. DNA for the CDR3: TGCGCCAGCAGCCCGCCGAGCACTGAAGCTTTCTTT. Amino acid sequence: CASSPPSTEAFF.

The chain has TRBV18 and TRBJ1-5; D is unclear. V shed 0 bases and J shed 0 bases, with 6 bases lying between them. The CDR3 contains 15 residues. The germline CDR1 and CDR2 sequences are KGHSH and LQKENI. The DNA of the CDR3 is TGTGCCAGCTCACCACCTGAGGTTAGCAATCAGCCCCAGCATTTT. It specifies CASSPPEVSNQPQHF.

The V and J genes are TRBV11-2 and TRBJ2-7; 8 bases line up with TRBD2. J was trimmed by 2 bases and V by 2 bases; bases with no gene match: 14. Germline CDR1 and CDR2: SGHAT and FQNNGV. The CDR3 sequence is 18 residues long. The CDR3 DNA reads as TGTGCCAGCAGCTTACACTACGGGGCGGGAGGTACTCCCTACGAGCAGTACTTC. Protein sequence: CASSLHYGAGGTPYEQYF.

V is TRBV10-3 and J is TRBJ2-3; tentatively, D is TRBD2 (5 bases). V lost 6 bases to trimming and J lost 4 bases, with 14 bases between them. Per the germline V gene, CDR1 is ENHRY and CDR2 is SYGVKD. The CDR3 has 14 residues. CDR3 coding DNA: TGTGCCATCAGCAAATCGACGAGGGCAGATACGCAGTATTTT. It specifies CAISKSTRADTQYF.

V usage is TRBV5-1 and J usage is TRBJ2-5; D not resolved. Germline V gene sequence: CDR1 SGHRS, CDR2 YFSETQ. This CDR3 has 14 residues. V lost 0 bases and J 3 bases, leaving 9 bases between the germline ends. CDR3 amino acids: CASSLAEQKETQYF. The CDR3, as DNA: TGCGCCAGCAGCTTGGCCGAACAGAAAGAGACCCAGTACTTC.

V usage is TRBV5-1 and J usage is TRBJ2-7; 10 nucleotides agree with TRBD1. J gave up 5 bases and V 0 bases, and 11 bases lay outside the gene matches. CDR3 length: 17 residues. Germline assignment: CDR1 SGHRS and CDR2 YFSETQ. The CDR3 coding sequence is TGCGCCAGCAGCTTGGCAAGCTTCGGGACAGGGGCCGACGAGCAGTACTTC. Translation gives CASSLASFGTGADEQYF.

This clone was seen once. The V and J genes are TRBV25-1 and TRBJ1-2; 10 bases line up with TRBD1. Germline values: CDR1 MGHDK, CDR2 SYGVNS. The V and J ends lost 4 bases and 8 bases, in that order; junction bases with no gene match: 1. CDR3 size: 12 residues. The CDR3 here is CASSAGQGGYTF. Here the CDR3 DNA reads TGTGCCAGCAGTGCGGGACAGGGGGGCTACACCTTC.

This sequence joins TRBV7-6 and TRBJ2-7, with D perhaps TRBD2 (6 bases). Germline lookup yields CDR1 SGHVS and CDR2 FNYEAQ. This CDR3 has 13 residues. V lost 4 bases and J 7 bases, leaving 14 bases between the germline ends. The CDR3 loop reads CASSSEGLEEQYF. CDR3 coding DNA: TGTGCCAGCAGCTCGGAGGGCTTGGAAGAGCAGTACTTC.

V usage is TRBV7-2 and J usage is TRBJ2-7; 7 bases align to TRBD1. Unmatched junction bases numbered 6, after V lost 4 bases and J lost 0 bases. The length of the CDR3 is 15 residues. Germline lookup yields CDR1 SGHTA and CDR2 FQGNSA. CDR3 bases: TGTGCCAGCAGCTCCTCGGACAGGAGCTCCTACGAGCAGTACTTC. It yields the protein CASSSSDRSSYEQYF.

V usage is TRBV29-1 and J usage is TRBJ2-3, with 10 bases identical to TRBD1. Germline trimming cut 7 bases from V and 3 bases from J; bases unmatched to any gene: 4. This CDR3 region has 13 residues. Germline assignment: CDR1 SQVTM and CDR2 ANQGSEA. The CDR3 sequence: CSAGQGGTDTQYF. The CDR3 coding sequence is TGCAGCGCCGGACAGGGGGGAACAGATACGCAGTATTTT.

The CDR3 reads CASPRTGLAKNIQYF. CDR3 sequence (DNA): TGTGCCAGCCCCCGAACAGGTTTAGCCAAAAACATTCAGTACTTC. The chain joins TRBV11-3 to TRBJ2-4; TRBD1 is a possible D gene (5 bases). The CDR3 is made up of 15 amino acids. Germline loops: CDR1 SGHNT, CDR2 YENEEA. The V and J ends lost 8 bases and 0 bases respectively, with 14 bases between them. Looking up the rest from reference TRBV11-3 and TRBJ2-4 gives the full variable domain: EAGVVQSPRYKIIEKKQPVAFWCNPISGHNTLYWYLQNLGQGPELLIRYENEEAVDDSQLPKDRFSAERLKGVDSTLKIQPAELGDSAVYLCASPRTGLAKNIQYFGAGTRLSVL.

The rearrangement joins TRBV5-1 to TRBJ2-1; possible D gene TRBD2, 5 bases. There are 14 residues in the CDR3. V shed 0 bases and J shed 6 bases, with 10 bases lying between them. In germline, CDR1 is SGHRS, CDR2 YFSETQ. The CDR3 nucleotides are TGCGCCAGCAGCTTGGACATGAGGGTCAATGAGCAGTTCTTC. This sequence encodes CASSLDMRVNEQFF.

The chain couples TRBV29-1 to TRBJ2-4; D is possibly TRBD1 (6 bases). This CDR3 spans 12 amino acids. Trimming took 7 bases from V and 7 from J, leaving 14 bases between them. Germline V gene lookup returns CDR1 SQVTM and CDR2 ANQGSEA. CDR3: CSGQTGANIQYF. Written as DNA, the CDR3 is TGCAGCGGACAGACAGGCGCGAACATTCAGTACTTC.

This clone was detected only once. The chain couples TRBV5-1 to TRBJ2-3, with 8 positions matching TRBD1. V gave up 1 base and J gave up 5 bases; unmatched junction bases: 9. CDR1 is SGHRS and CDR2 is YFSETQ in the germline V gene. The CDR3 spans 16 residues. CDR3: CASSLSSRGQVDTQYF. The CDR3 coding sequence is TGCGCCAGCAGCTTGTCGTCCAGGGGGCAAGTAGATACGCAGTATTTT.

This sequence joins TRBV9 and TRBJ1-2, with TRBD1 as a possible D gene (5 bases). Germline CDR1 and CDR2: SGDLS and YYNGEE. This CDR3 contains 15 residues. The V and J ends lost 0 bases and 0 bases respectively, with 9 bases between them. The CDR3 DNA reads as TGTGCCAGCAGCGTAGATGGGGCAGCTAACTATGGCTACACCTTC. Amino acids: CASSVDGAANYGYTF.

This clone was observed once. This chain uses TRBV4-1 with TRBJ2-7; 9 bases line up with TRBD1. CDR1 MGHRA and CDR2 YSYEKL come from the germline V gene. This CDR3 is built from 16 residues. J gave up 5 bases and V 1 base, and 9 bases lay outside the gene matches. CDR3 region: CASSQGFRTGANEQYF. CDR3 sequence (DNA): TGCGCCAGCAGCCAAGGTTTCCGGACAGGGGCAAACGAGCAGTACTTC.

The gene calls are TRBV5-1 and TRBJ2-3; 9 nucleotides agree with TRBD1. The CDR3 covers 14 residues. V lost 5 bases and J lost 5; bases outside the gene matches: 6. Per the germline V gene, CDR1 is SGHRS and CDR2 is YFSETQ. This chain's CDR3 is CASSRQGEGDTQYF. In DNA, the CDR3 is TGCGCCAGCAGTCGACAGGGGGAAGGAGATACGCAGTATTTT.

The chain recombines TRBV5-1 with TRBJ1-5; 8 nucleotides align to TRBD1. Germline V CDR1 and CDR2: SGHRS, YFSETQ. The V segment lost 1 base and the J segment 6 bases; nucleotides outside the gene matches: 6. The CDR3 loop spans 15 amino acids. CDR3 DNA: TGCGCCAGCAGCTTGTCAGGGGGCGTACGTCAGCCCCAGCATTTT. Translated, it gives CASSLSGGVRQPQHF.

J is TRBJ2-3 and V is TRBV18, with 11 bases lining up with TRBD2. CDR3 length: 18 residues. Germline trimming cut 2 bases from V and 0 bases from J; bases unmatched to any gene: 7. In germline, CDR1 is KGHSH, CDR2 LQKENI. CDR3: CASSPILTSGASTDTQYF. As DNA, the CDR3 is TGTGCCAGCTCACCAATCTTGACTAGCGGGGCTAGCACAGATACGCAGTATTTT.

V usage is TRBV29-1 and J usage is TRBJ2-3; TRBD2 is a possible D gene (6 bases). The CDR3 runs 12 residues. Trimming pared 6 bases from V and 4 bases from J, leaving 11 bases between. Germline-derived CDR1 and CDR2 are SQVTM and ANQGSEA. CDR3 DNA: TGCAGCGTGGAGGGGCACGCAGATACGCAGTATTTT. Amino acid sequence: CSVEGHADTQYF.

This rearrangement joins TRBV5-6 to TRBJ2-3; 10 bases map to TRBD2. Germline CDR1 is SGHDT and CDR2 is YYEEEE. The junction had 7 bases not matched to a gene; V was cut back by 4 bases and J by 2 bases. This CDR3 contains 16 residues. CDR3 loop: CASSTVAGGATDTQYF. In DNA form, the CDR3 reads TGTGCCAGCAGCACAGTAGCGGGGGGAGCCACAGATACGCAGTATTTT.

V and J are TRBV5-8 and TRBJ2-7; 7 nucleotides align to TRBD2. This CDR3 spans 14 amino acids. Germline CDR1 and CDR2: SGHTS and YDEGEE. J lost 1 base, V lost 1 base, and 2 bases had no gene match. The CDR3 region is CASSLTGRSYEQYF. The CDR3 DNA reads as TGTGCCAGCAGCTTGACCGGGAGGTCCTACGAGCAGTACTTC.

Of note for this clone: Other DNA sequences in this sample translate to the same CDR3. V usage is TRBV5-1 and J usage is TRBJ1-3, with no clear D. Germline V gene lookup returns CDR1 SGHRS and CDR2 YFSETQ. V lost 0 bases and J lost 0, with 7 bases in between. This CDR3 spans 15 amino acids. CDR3 bases: TGCGCCAGCAGCTTGGACGGGAGCTCTGGAAACACCATATATTTT. Residues: CASSLDGSSGNTIYF. The full variable domain, in which reference TRBV5-1 and TRBJ1-3 provide the parts outside the CDR3, is KAGVTQTPRYLIKTRGQQVTLSCSPISGHRSVSWYQQTPGQGLQFLFEYFSETQRNKGNFPGRFSGRQFSNSRSEMNVSTLELGDSALYLCASSLDGSSGNTIYFGEGSWLTVV.

This clone was counted once. The chain combines TRBV11-2 with TRBJ2-1; 10 bases agree with TRBD2. This CDR3 spans 14 amino acids. Germline loops: CDR1 SGHAT, CDR2 FQNNGV. V trimming: 8 bases; J trimming: 7 bases; junction bases outside the gene matches: 8. The CDR3 DNA follows: TGTGCCAGCCAACTTAGTAGCGGGGGGAATGAGCAGTTCTTC. Translated, it gives CASQLSSGGNEQFF.

The V call is TRBV5-1, the J call TRBJ2-2, with TRBD1 matching over 8 bases. J was trimmed by 5 bases and V by 5 bases; bases with no gene match: 5. The CDR3 sequence is 14 residues long. In germline, CDR1 is SGHRS, CDR2 YFSETQ. CDR3 sequence reads: CASSPGQVTGELFF. As DNA, the CDR3 is TGCGCCAGCAGTCCGGGACAGGTGACCGGGGAGCTGTTTTTT. The full variable domain, rest sourced from reference TRBV5-1 and TRBJ2-2, is KAGVTQTPRYLIKTRGQQVTLSCSPISGHRSVSWYQQTPGQGLQFLFEYFSETQRNKGNFPGRFSGRQFSNSRSEMNVSTLELGDSALYLCASSPGQVTGELFFGEGSRLTVL.

The chain carries TRBV6-1 and TRBJ1-5, with a tentative D call TRBD1 (6 bases). With 4 bases removed from V and 3 bases from J, the gap between germline ends came to 19 bases. The germline CDR1 and CDR2 sequences are MNHNS and SASEGT. The CDR3 is 17 residues long. The CDR3 region is CASSAHARGQTNQPQHF. CDR3 DNA: TGTGCCAGCAGTGCCCACGCGCGAGGACAGACCAATCAGCCCCAGCATTTT.

The chain joins TRBV7-6 to TRBJ2-7; TRBD2 is a possible D gene (6 bases). V was trimmed by 5 bases and J by 3 bases, leaving 20 bases between them. CDR1 and CDR2 from the germline V gene are SGHVS and FNYEAQ. The CDR3 runs to 16 residues. CDR3 sequence (DNA): TGTGCCAGCAGCCCGGACGGACTATCCCGGGGCTACGAGCAGTACTTC. Amino acid sequence: CASSPDGLSRGYEQYF.

The chain couples TRBV2 to TRBJ1-3, with TRBD1 identical over 8 bases. CDR3 length: 17 residues. Germline V gene data show CDR1 as SNHLY and CDR2 as FYNNEI. Trimming took 7 bases from V and 1 from J; bases not matched to a gene: 12. The CDR3 is CASIGIRQGASGNTIYF. CDR3 nucleotide sequence: TGTGCCAGCATTGGTATCCGGCAGGGGGCATCTGGAAACACCATATATTTT.

The chain is built from TRBV5-8 and TRBJ1-2; TRBD1 matches 8 bases. The CDR3 extends over 16 amino acids. Germline V gene data show CDR1 as SGHTS and CDR2 as YDEGEE. Germline trimming cut 4 bases from V and 4 bases from J; bases unmatched to any gene: 12. The CDR3 nucleotides read TGTGCCAGCAGCCCTAGTCCGGGACAGGAGATCTATGGCTACACCTTC. Protein sequence: CASSPSPGQEIYGYTF.

This clone has only one observation. The gene calls are TRBV25-1 and TRBJ2-5, with D maybe TRBD2 (6 bases). The germline V and J ends were trimmed by 7 bases and 2 bases, with 14 bases remaining between them. Germline V CDR1 and CDR2: MGHDK, SYGVNS. The CDR3 is 14 residues long. DNA for the CDR3: TGTGCCAGCACCCGGGCGGGACTGCAAGAGACCCAGTACTTC. Amino acids: CASTRAGLQETQYF.

The chain links TRBV7-9 to TRBJ2-2; D unresolved. There are 16 residues in the CDR3. The germline V and J ends were trimmed by 5 bases and 0 bases, with 13 bases remaining between them. Germline V gives CDR1 SEHNR, CDR2 FQNEAQ (reference sequence). The CDR3 sequence: CASSHAHSPNTGELFF. The DNA of the CDR3 is TGTGCCAGCAGCCACGCCCACAGTCCGAACACCGGGGAGCTGTTTTTT.